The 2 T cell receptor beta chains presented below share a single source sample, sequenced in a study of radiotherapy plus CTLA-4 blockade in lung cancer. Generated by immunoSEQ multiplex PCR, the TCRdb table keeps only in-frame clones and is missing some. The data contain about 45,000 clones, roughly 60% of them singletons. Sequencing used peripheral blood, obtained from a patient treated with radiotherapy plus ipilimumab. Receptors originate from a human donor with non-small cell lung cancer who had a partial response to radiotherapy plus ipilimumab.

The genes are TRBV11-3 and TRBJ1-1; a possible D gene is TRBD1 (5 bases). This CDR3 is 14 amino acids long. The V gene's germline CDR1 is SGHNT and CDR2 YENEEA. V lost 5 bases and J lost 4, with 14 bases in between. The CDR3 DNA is TGTGCCAGCAGCCGACCCACAGGTATCACTGAAGCTTTCTTT. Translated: CASSRPTGITEAFF. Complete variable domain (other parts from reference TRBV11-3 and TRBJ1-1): EAGVVQSPRYKIIEKKQPVAFWCNPISGHNTLYWYLQNLGQGPELLIRYENEEAVDDSQLPKDRFSAERLKGVDSTLKIQPAELGDSAVYLCASSRPTGITEAFFGQGTRLTVV.

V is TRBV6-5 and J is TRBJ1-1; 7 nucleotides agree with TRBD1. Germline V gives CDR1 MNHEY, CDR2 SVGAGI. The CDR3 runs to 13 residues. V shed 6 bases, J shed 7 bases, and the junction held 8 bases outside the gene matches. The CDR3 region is CASSATGWGEAFF. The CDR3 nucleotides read TGTGCCAGCAGCGCGACAGGGTGGGGTGAAGCTTTCTTT.